The 3 T cell receptor beta chains below were found in one sample sequenced in a study of somatic mutations in cytotoxic T cells in rheumatoid arthritis. Profiling relied on immunoSEQ multiplex PCR, and the TCRdb table lists in-frame clones only, not all of them. In the table there are around 11,000 clones, around 80% of which are singletons. Sequenced material: CD8+ T cells sorted from blood. The receptors come from an adult with rheumatoid arthritis.

The CDR3 is CASSQGLAGDIYNEQFF. CDR3 bases: TGTGCCAGCAGCCAGGGACTAGCGGGGGACATTTACAATGAGCAGTTCTTC. The chain joins TRBV5-6 to TRBJ2-1, with TRBD2 matching over 14 bases. J was trimmed by 4 bases and V by 4 bases; bases with no gene match: 7. This CDR3 comprises 17 residues. The germline V gene encodes CDR1 SGHDT and CDR2 YYEEEE.

The chain links TRBV28 to TRBJ1-2; maybe TRBD1 (5 bases). Deletions cut 6 bases from V and 7 bases from J, with 30 bases between. The CDR3 covers 18 residues. Germline CDR1 MDHEN, CDR2 SYDVKM. The CDR3 loop is CASSPTERGPLSTSGYTF. The DNA for the CDR3 is TGTGCCAGCAGCCCGACAGAAAGGGGCCCCCTATCTACGTCTGGCTACACCTTC.

The genes are TRBV7-6 and TRBJ2-6; 10 bases align to TRBD1. With V trimmed by 4 bases and J by 0 bases, 3 bases remained unmatched. The CDR3 length is 17 residues. Germline CDR1 reads SGHVS; CDR2 reads FNYEAQ. DNA of the CDR3: TGTGCCAGCAGCTCGACAGGGGGCAACTCTGGGGCCAACGTCCTGACTTTC. Its translation: CASSSTGGNSGANVLTF.